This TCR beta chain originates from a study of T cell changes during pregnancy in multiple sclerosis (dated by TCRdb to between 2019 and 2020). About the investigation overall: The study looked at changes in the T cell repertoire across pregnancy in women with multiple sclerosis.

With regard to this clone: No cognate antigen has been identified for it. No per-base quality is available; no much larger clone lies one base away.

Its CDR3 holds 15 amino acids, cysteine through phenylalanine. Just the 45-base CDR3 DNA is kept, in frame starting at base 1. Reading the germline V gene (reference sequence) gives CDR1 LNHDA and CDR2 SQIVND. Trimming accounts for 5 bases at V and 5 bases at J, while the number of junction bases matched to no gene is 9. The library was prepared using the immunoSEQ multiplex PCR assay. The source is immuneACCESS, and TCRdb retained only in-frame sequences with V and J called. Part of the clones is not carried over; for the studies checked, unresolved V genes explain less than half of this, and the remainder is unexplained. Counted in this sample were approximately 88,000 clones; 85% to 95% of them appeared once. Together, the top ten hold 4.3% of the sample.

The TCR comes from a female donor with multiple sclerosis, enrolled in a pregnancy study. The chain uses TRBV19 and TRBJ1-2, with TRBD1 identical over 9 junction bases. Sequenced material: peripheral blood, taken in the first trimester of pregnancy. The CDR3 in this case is CASSFNSGTGYGYTF. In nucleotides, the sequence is TGTGCCAGTAGTTTCAATTCCGGGACAGGGTATGGCTACACCTTC.